This T cell receptor (beta chain) was retrieved from a study of post-analysis software for immune sequencing data. Study-wide points: F measure grouped same-batch samples tightly together. A handful of TRBV segments were significantly more frequent in patients than in controls. TRBV5-6, TRBV5-1 and TRBV20-1 were among these segments.

This clonotype was observed a handful of times. Its antigen is still unknown. Unique molecular identifiers were present in the TCR beta cDNA libraries. TCRdb itself ran the PCR reads through MiXCR, one entry per CDR3 protein. This table holds 700,000 to 800,000 distinct CDR3 sequences, 30% found once. The CDR3 length is 15 residues. Trimming cost V 6 bases and J 2 bases, with 17 bases left between them. Per germline, CDR1 MNHEY and CDR2 SMNVEV (reference sequence). V usage is TRBV27 and J usage is TRBJ2-7; tentative D call: TRBD1 (6 bases). The receptor comes from a girl aged 5-17 years with multiple sclerosis. Sequencing used blood. The CDR3 sequence: CASRFIDRPTYEQYF. The CDR3 DNA sequence: TGTGCCAGCAGATTTATTGACAGGCCAACCTACGAGCAGTACTTC.